What follows describes a single T cell receptor beta chain. Its specificity is not known. These data belong to a study of OX40 agonist ivuxolimab in advanced cancers. Whole-study context: The study reported partial responses in three patients: one hepatocellular carcinoma, two cutaneous melanoma. Notes on the study in general: CD4+ and CD8+ T cells in blood underwent clonal expansion by week 6 at 0.1 to 3.0 mg/kg.

Produced via immunoSEQ multiplex PCR; TCRdb's table is partial and in-frame only. The table has around 60,000 clones, about 88% seen once. Germline trimming cut 4 bases from V and 0 bases from J; bases unmatched to any gene: 4. Germline V CDR1 and CDR2: SGHRS, YFSETQ. The CDR3 covers 16 residues. The sample here was CD4+ or CD8+ T cells sorted from blood, taken in a trial of the OX40 agonist ivuxolimab. This clonotype was sampled from an adult with an advanced solid tumor such as melanoma, head and neck, liver or kidney cancer. This chain links TRBV5-1 with TRBJ2-3, with TRBD2 matching 11 bases. The CDR3 loop reads CASSGGTSGSTDTQYF. The CDR3, as DNA: TGCGCCAGCAGCGGGGGGACTAGCGGAAGCACAGATACGCAGTATTTT.